A single sample is the source of the 27 T cell receptor beta chains below, sequenced in a study of T cells in Graves' hyperthyroidism and ophthalmopathy. TCR beta CDR3 region amplification was performed from RNA transcripts. HTBI primers were employed in a first-round RT-PCR of the TCR CDR3. TCRdb itself ran the multiplex PCR reads through MiXCR, one entry per CDR3 protein. The sample holds about 620,000 distinct CDR3 sequences, around 15% seen once. Sequenced sample: blood. The receptor source for this set is a woman aged 25 to 39 with Graves' hyperthyroidism.

This clonotype appeared a few times. This rearrangement joins TRBV20-1 to TRBJ2-7, with 11 bases aligning to TRBD2. CDR1 is DFQATT, CDR2 SNEGSKA, per germline (reference sequence). This CDR3 spans 19 amino acids. Trimming removed 0 bases from V and 3 bases from J; junction bases left unmatched: 16. The CDR3 DNA sequence: TGCAGTGCTAGAGATCGGGGCGGACTAGCGGGTATCAGGGTCTACGAGCAGTACTTC. Its protein is CSARDRGGLAGIRVYEQYF.

This clonotype was seen ten or more times. The chain has TRBV11-2 and TRBJ2-7; 7 positions agree with TRBD1. Germline lookup yields CDR1 SGHAT and CDR2 FQNNGV. The CDR3 has 12 residues. Losses at the gene ends were 5 bases for V and 6 bases for J; bases not matched to a gene: 4. CDR3 sequence reads: CASSRTGAEQYF. In DNA form, the CDR3 reads TGTGCCAGCAGCCGGACAGGTGCCGAGCAGTACTTC.

The table lists this clonotype with a few counts. At one boundary the junction diverges from the germline segment, which might be a read error. The chain is built from TRBV20-1 and TRBJ2-3, with unresolved D. This CDR3 has 12 residues. In germline, CDR1 is DFQATT, CDR2 SNEGSKA (reference sequence). The CDR3 sequence is CRAIALTDTQYF. The CDR3 coding sequence is TGCAGGGCTATAGCTCTTACAGATACGCAGTATTTT.

This clonotype was recorded at least ten times. The J gene is TRBJ2-2, the V gene TRBV6-1; a possible D gene is TRBD2 (6 bases). V was trimmed by 4 bases and J by 6 bases, leaving 9 bases between them. The V gene's germline CDR1 is MNHNS and CDR2 SASEGT. CDR3 size: 13 residues. The CDR3 region has the DNA TGTGCCAGCAGTGGGGGGGAGGCCGGGGAGCTGTTTTTT. Translation gives CASSGGEAGELFF.

This chain uses TRBV5-1 with TRBJ2-1, with 9 bases identical to TRBD2. This CDR3 comprises 16 residues. Germline V gene data show CDR1 as SGHRS and CDR2 as YFSETQ. Germline trimming cut 1 base from V and 6 bases from J; bases unmatched to any gene: 8. The CDR3 spells CASSLLGGRDPNEQFF. The DNA for the CDR3 is TGCGCCAGCAGCTTGTTGGGCGGGAGGGATCCCAATGAGCAGTTCTTC.

This clonotype was recorded a few times. The rearrangement links TRBV15 to TRBJ2-4; D gene uncertain. Germline V gene lookup returns CDR1 LNHNV and CDR2 YYDKDF (reference sequence). The CDR3 loop spans 15 amino acids. V dropped 3 bases and J dropped 3 bases, with 12 bases sitting between them. In DNA, the CDR3 is TGTGCCACCAGCAGCCGCCCGGGTGGCAAAAACATTCAGTACTTC. This encodes CATSSRPGGKNIQYF.

This chain joins TRBV13 and TRBJ2-1, with 7 bases aligning to TRBD2. Germline V gene lookup returns CDR1 PRHDT and CDR2 FYEKMQ (reference sequence). The CDR3 is made up of 16 amino acids. After removal of 5 bases from V and 4 bases from J, the junction contained 11 bases not matched to a gene. CDR3 amino acids: CASSRSAAGSYNEQFF. The DNA of the CDR3 is TGTGCCAGCAGCCGATCAGCAGCGGGGTCTTACAATGAGCAGTTCTTC.

This clonotype showed up just a few times. The chain recombines TRBV11-2 with TRBJ1-1; D remains ambiguous. Germline V gene data show CDR1 as SGHAT and CDR2 as FQNNGV. Trimming pared 4 bases from V and 0 bases from J, leaving 18 bases between. CDR3 length: 17 amino acids. The CDR3 reads CASSSGRVKKLNTEAFF. For the CDR3, the DNA is TGTGCCAGCAGCTCGGGCCGGGTAAAAAAATTGAACACTGAAGCTTTCTTT.

Of note for this clonotype: This may be a read error, as it is one base from a much larger clone. The chain links TRBV28 to TRBJ2-7, with TRBD2 identical over 9 bases. This CDR3 has 17 residues. V lost 1 base and J lost 7; bases outside the gene matches: 14. Germline V lookup: CDR1 MDHEN, CDR2 SYDVKM. CDR3 DNA: TGTGCCAGCAGTTTATTCCGGGGTAGCGGGAGACGCGGTGAGCAGTACTTC. Translated: CASSLFRGSGRRGEQYF.

The chain links TRBV29-1 to TRBJ1-1; no firm D call. Trimming pared 6 bases from V and 3 bases from J, leaving 17 bases between. Germline V lookup: CDR1 SQVTM, CDR2 ANQGSEA. CDR3 length: 14 amino acids. The CDR3 loop reads CSVESGQVYTEAFF. DNA of the CDR3: TGCAGCGTAGAATCCGGCCAAGTTTACACTGAAGCTTTCTTT.

The V call is TRBV4-2, the J call TRBJ2-7, with D perhaps matching TRBD2 (5 bases). Germline loops: CDR1 LGHNA, CDR2 YNFKEQ. This CDR3 contains 15 residues. Trimming removed 2 bases at V and 6 bases at J, with 17 bases between. The CDR3 region has the DNA TGTGCCAGCAGCCAAATTTGGACCCGCGGGTCCGAGCAGTACTTC. It specifies CASSQIWTRGSEQYF.

The rearrangement uses TRBV19 and TRBJ2-2, with 9 bases aligning to TRBD2. This CDR3 has 16 residues. Germline CDR1 is LNHDA and CDR2 is SQIVND (reference sequence). With 7 bases clipped from V and 0 bases from J, the junction kept 6 bases outside the gene matches. Written as DNA, the CDR3 is TGTGCCAGTACCAGACTAGCGGACCCGAACACCGGGGAGCTGTTTTTT. It yields the protein CASTRLADPNTGELFF.

This chain links TRBV5-8 with TRBJ2-7, with 7 bases that match TRBD1. This CDR3 spans 14 amino acids. With V trimmed by 3 bases and J by 3 bases, 6 bases remained unmatched. Germline values: CDR1 SGHTS, CDR2 YDEGEE. The CDR3 region has the DNA TGTGCCAGCAGCTCGGGACAGTCTCTCTACGAGCAGTACTTC. Its protein is CASSSGQSLYEQYF.

This clonotype was counted many times. J is TRBJ2-3 and V is TRBV2; TRBD2 agrees at 7 bases. V lost 8 bases and J lost 7; bases outside the gene matches: 15. Germline V CDR1 and CDR2: SNHLY, FYNNEI. The CDR3 length is 15 residues. The CDR3 DNA reads TGTGCCAGCGGACTAGATGGTACTGCCTTGTATACGCAGTATTTT. Its protein product is CASGLDGTALYTQYF.

This clonotype was seen more than once but under ten times. This chain uses TRBV30 with TRBJ2-3, with TRBD2 matching over 9 bases. Germline CDR1 and CDR2: GTSNPN and SVGIG (reference sequence). After removal of 4 bases from V and 4 bases from J, the junction contained 12 bases not matched to a gene. The CDR3 has 16 residues. CDR3 residues: CAWNRREGQRADTQYF. CDR3 bases: TGTGCCTGGAATCGGCGGGAGGGCCAGCGCGCAGATACGCAGTATTTT.

This clonotype was picked up a small number of times. This rearrangement joins TRBV5-1 to TRBJ2-7; D perhaps matches TRBD1 (6 bases). Germline-derived CDR1 and CDR2 are SGHRS and YFSETQ. The CDR3 is made up of 14 amino acids. The ends were cut back, 1 base at V and 6 bases at J, with 14 bases in the middle. CDR3 residues: CASSLSGTRSEQYF. In DNA, the CDR3 is TGCGCCAGCAGCTTGTCCGGGACACGCTCCGAGCAGTACTTC.

This clonotype came up many times. This rearrangement joins TRBV20-1 to TRBJ2-3; D remains ambiguous. CDR3 size: 13 residues. The V and J ends lost 2 bases and 0 bases respectively, with 6 bases between them. Per germline, CDR1 DFQATT and CDR2 SNEGSKA (reference sequence). For the CDR3, the DNA is TGCAGTGCTAGAAGGCAAAGCACAGATACGCAGTATTTT. Protein sequence: CSARRQSTDTQYF.

The chain recombines TRBV4-2 with TRBJ1-4; no clear D gene. CDR1 is LGHNA, CDR2 YNFKEQ, per germline. The CDR3 consists of 16 residues. V shed 0 bases and J shed 0 bases, with 8 bases lying between them. CDR3 region: CASSQETYSTNEKLFF. The CDR3 DNA follows: TGTGCCAGCAGCCAAGAGACCTATTCAACTAATGAAAAACTGTTTTTT.

This clonotype was detected ten times or more. The V gene is TRBV20-1, the J gene TRBJ2-5, with D tentatively TRBD2 (5 bases). This CDR3 contains 15 residues. CDR1 is DFQATT, CDR2 SNEGSKA, per germline (reference sequence). The V end was cut by 0 bases, the J end by 5 bases, with 16 bases between. CDR3 sequence (DNA): TGCAGTGCTAGAGATCCGAACGGACGAGGGGAGACCCAGTACTTC. Protein sequence: CSARDPNGRGETQYF.

As concerns this clonotype: At one end, the junction sequence differs from germline, possibly due to a read error. The chain joins TRBV3-1 to TRBJ2-7; 9 nucleotides agree with TRBD1. The CDR3 runs 15 residues. CDR1 and CDR2 (germline): LGHDT, YNNKEL (reference sequence). CDR3 nucleotides: TGTGTCAGCAGCAAGGGGACAGGGAGAACGAACGAGCAGTACTTC. The encoded protein is CVSSKGTGRTNEQYF.

There are many counts of this clonotype. This chain uses TRBV30 with TRBJ2-5; D not certain. The germline V gene has CDR1 GTSNPN and CDR2 SVGIG (reference sequence). The V and J ends lost 0 bases and 2 bases respectively, with 4 bases between them. CDR3 length: 12 residues. CDR3 protein: CAWSVQQETQYF. CDR3 in DNA: TGTGCCTGGAGTGTGCAGCAAGAGACCCAGTACTTC.

This clonotype was seen many times. The genes are TRBV20-1 and TRBJ2-1; either TRBD1 or TRBD2 may supply D (5 bases each). CDR1 DFQATT and CDR2 SNEGSKA come from the germline V gene (reference sequence). The CDR3 runs 12 residues. Trimming pared 5 bases from V and 8 bases from J, leaving 13 bases between. The CDR3 here is CSAPFGAYEQFF. CDR3 nucleotide sequence: TGCAGTGCTCCCTTCGGGGCCTATGAGCAGTTCTTC.

This clonotype was picked up many times. The chain links TRBV28 to TRBJ2-5; D gene ambiguous. Germline values: CDR1 MDHEN, CDR2 SYDVKM. V gave up 5 bases and J gave up 2 bases, with 6 bases separating them. CDR3 length equals 12 residues. The CDR3 DNA reads TGTGCCAGCAGTACGAATCAAGAGACCCAGTACTTC. This gives the protein CASSTNQETQYF.

This clonotype appeared once. A much bigger clone sits one base away, suggesting this may be a read error. CDR3 residues: CARARGGTNEKLFF. The CDR3, as DNA: TGTGCCCGCGCCCGGGGGGGCACTAATGAAAAACTGTTTTTT. The chain couples TRBV28 to TRBJ1-4; D might be TRBD1 (6 bases). Germline V gene sequence: CDR1 MDHEN, CDR2 SYDVKM. This CDR3 is built from 14 residues. The V gene lost 11 bases and the J gene lost 2 bases, with 15 bases spanning the gap.

This chain joins TRBV3-1 and TRBJ1-5, with D possibly matching TRBD1 (6 bases). This CDR3 spans 14 amino acids. The ends were cut back, 1 base at V and 8 bases at J, with 12 bases in the middle. Germline V CDR1 and CDR2: LGHDT, YNNKEL (reference sequence). CDR3 amino acids: CASSQGTGPEPQHF. The CDR3 coding sequence is TGTGCCAGCAGCCAAGGCACAGGGCCAGAGCCCCAGCATTTT.

This clonotype was seen ten or more times. The V call is TRBV7-9, the J call TRBJ2-3; TRBD1 aligns across 9 bases. CDR1 SEHNR and CDR2 FQNEAQ come from the germline V gene (reference sequence). The trim removed 2 bases at V and 8 bases at J, leaving 11 bases unmatched. The CDR3 runs 16 residues. The CDR3 spells CASSLLGTGNLGTQYF. The CDR3 DNA follows: TGTGCCAGCAGCTTACTCGGGACAGGGAACTTGGGTACGCAGTATTTT.

At least ten counts were recorded for this clonotype. The chain carries TRBV7-3 and TRBJ2-7; 12 bases line up with TRBD2. Per the germline V gene, CDR1 is SGHTA and CDR2 is FQGTGA. J lost 6 bases, V lost 4 bases, and 10 bases had no gene match. The CDR3 contains 16 residues. The CDR3 DNA follows: TGTGCCAGCAGCTCGCCATTAACGACTAGCGGGAGCGAGCAGTACTTC. It translates to CASSSPLTTSGSEQYF.